This TCR beta chain was retrieved from a study of cytomegalovirus exposure and HLA in healthy donors. Study in general: Earlier sequencing of about 179 million T cells yielded approximately 120 million unique TCR beta sequences.

With respect to this clone: Antigen specificity is unknown.

Whole-study results and caveats: Earlier results showed most TCR beta V segments being productive about 87% or about 30% of the time. Evidence from a later analysis indicated that most CMV-associated TCR beta chains looked HLA-restricted.

V was clipped by 3 bases and J by 0 bases; unmatched bases: 8. From germline, CDR1 is MNHEY and CDR2 SVGAGI. The CDR3 consists of 16 residues. The PCR employed 60 Vbeta primers together with 13 Jbeta primers. Original processing methods: An analysis performed later counted around 80 million unique TCR beta chains (roughly 9.9 million of them shared). Generated by immunoSEQ multiplex PCR, the TCRdb table keeps only in-frame clones and is missing some. V and J calls and clone size come straight from that table; D and trimming were deduced from the DNA. Of 150,000 to 200,000 clones listed, 80% were seen once; the top ten hold roughly 0.7%.

Source material: PBMCs. The source is a boy aged 10-17 years in good health and CMV-seronegative. The V call is TRBV6-5, the J call TRBJ2-7, with TRBD1 identical over 7 bases. The CDR3 region is CASSYPDRPSSYEQYF. In DNA form, the CDR3 reads TGTGCCAGCAGTTATCCGGACAGGCCGAGCTCCTACGAGCAGTACTTC.